This record concerns one T cell receptor (beta chain) sequence. Its antigen is unknown. It has no much larger one-base neighbor in the sample; base qualities were not kept. Unstimulated PBMCs, after thawing, were stained for CD3, CD4 and CD8 and then FACS-sorted into CD3+CD4+ and CD3+CD8+ populations. All 8 studied subjects were randomized to withdrawal of immunosuppression. The Qiagen DNeasy Blood and Tissue Kit was used for genomic DNA isolation. This sample is drawn from a study of T cell clones after liver transplantation (dated by TCRdb to between 2018 and 2021). The study in broad terms: The samples were obtained from ITN030ST, a randomized trial that attempted immunosuppression withdrawal within 2 years after liver transplantation. Third party-reactive TCRbeta sequences were also identified from pre-transplant MLRs to serve as an antigen-independent comparator for donor-reactive sequences. Of the 8 liver transplant recipients making up the studied cohort, 3 were classified as tolerant and 5 as non-tolerant. Blood samples were collected pre-transplant, pre-randomization before withdrawal, and post-randomization after either full withdrawal or failed withdrawal. Tolerance was defined as complete immunosuppression withdrawal for at least one year with no rise in liver enzymes beyond twice the upper limit of normal. The subjects received no induction therapy and were kept on standard immunosuppression until randomization at 12-24 months post-transplant. Donor-reactive T cell clones were identified by TCRbeta sequencing following a pre-transplant mixed lymphocyte reaction and were subsequently tracked in post-transplant blood. Three of the eight recipients were HCV-positive; the others were transplanted for non-autoimmune, non-viral indications. Findings and caveats that apply to the study as a whole: In a couple of subjects, low numbers of available donor cells limited the measurable donor-reactive repertoire. Because of small, heterogeneous patient numbers and non-standardized post-transplant time points, the conclusions were only preliminary. Because allograft tissue specimens were not available, migration of donor-reactive T cells into the graft, rather than deletion, may have occurred. After accounting for repertoire turnover, donor-reactive detection was significantly reduced in 7 of 8 subjects for CD4 and 8 of 8 for CD8. A greater decline was seen for donor-reactive sequences than for third party-reactive sequences, suggesting partial antigen-specific deletion unrelated to withdrawal success. In most of the 8 subjects, circulating donor-reactive CD4 TCRbeta sequences decreased significantly after transplant, regardless of tolerance or HCV status.

CDR1 and CDR2, per the germline V gene (reference sequence), are WNHNN and SYGVQD. The CDR3 has 17 amino acids, counting the end cysteine and phenylalanine. Just CDR3 DNA is preserved here, 51 bases in frame from base 1. Trimming leaves V shorter by 6 bases and J shorter by 1 base, with the junction holding 6 bases beyond the gene matches. High-throughput TCRbeta CDR3 sequencing of frozen genomic DNA was performed by immunoSEQ, including PCR amplification, mapping, bias correction and internal controls. Concerning the study's data processing: Only productive rearrangements were retained, and each unique TCRbeta sequence was defined by its CDR3 nucleotide sequence together with its V and J gene. For classification of a sequence as donor-reactive, at least 5-fold expansion in CFSE-low cells relative to unstimulated pre-transplant cells and a frequency of at least 0.01% were required. Per-subject minimum frequency thresholds, based on the lowest-template unstimulated sample, ensured at least 90% detection power. Jensen-Shannon divergence between the top 1000 TCRbeta sequences post- versus pre-transplant served as the measure of repertoire turnover. Two-sided Fisher's exact tests were used to test for changes in how often donor-reactive sequences were detected. TCRdb took over this immuneACCESS table, retaining in-frame rearrangements with V and J assigned. Such tables are incomplete; in checked studies, under half of the missing clones stem from an unresolved V gene, and the remainder is unexplained. V and J calls plus clone size are reproduced from that table; the DNA served to infer D and trimming. A total of about 76,000 clones appear in this sample, roughly 83% of them only once. 2.8% of the sample comes from the top ten.

The chain is made from TRBV10-1 and TRBJ2-5; TRBD2 aligns with 15 central bases. Material: CD4+ T cells from blood, obtained at the 22-month timepoint. This TCR was recovered from a human patient who received a liver transplant. Where a transplant has occurred, the graft donor may have supplied some of the T cells. The CDR3 region has the sequence CASSRGLAGGFQETQYF. Read as DNA, the sequence is TGCGCCAGCAGCCGGGGACTAGCGGGAGGATTCCAAGAGACCCAGTACTTC.